The 30 T cell receptor beta chains in this list originate from one sample, sequenced in a study of OX40 agonist ivuxolimab in advanced cancers. The assay was immunoSEQ multiplex PCR, and TCRdb's table has in-frame clones only and misses some. The table has under 20,000 clones, more than 65% seen once; the top ten hold roughly 3.8%. Sequencing used CD4+ or CD8+ T cells sorted from blood, obtained in a trial of the OX40 agonist ivuxolimab. These receptors were collected from an adult with an advanced solid tumor such as melanoma, head and neck, liver or kidney cancer.

This chain joins TRBV5-1 and TRBJ2-1, with D unresolved. The V gene lost 0 bases and the J gene lost 0 bases, with 13 bases spanning the gap. Germline V gene sequence: CDR1 SGHRS, CDR2 YFSETQ. The CDR3 sequence is 17 residues long. The CDR3 DNA reads as TGCGCCAGCAGCTTGGGAGGAGCCAAGAGCTCCTACAATGAGCAGTTCTTC. Its translation is CASSLGGAKSSYNEQFF.

V usage is TRBV27 and J usage is TRBJ2-3, with D perhaps assigned TRBD1 or TRBD2 (5 bases each). CDR3 length: 15 residues. Germline CDR1 is MNHEY and CDR2 is SMNVEV (reference sequence). Trimming took 4 bases from V and 0 from J, leaving 11 bases between them. Written as DNA, the CDR3 is TGTGCCAGCAGTTCACTCCGGGACAGCACAGATACGCAGTATTTT. Residues: CASSSLRDSTDTQYF.

This clone is judged medium-sized (0.01 to 0.1%). V and J are TRBV2 and TRBJ1-5; possibly TRBD1 for D (6 bases). Trimming took 8 bases from V and 1 from J, leaving 15 bases between them. Germline V gene sequence: CDR1 SNHLY, CDR2 FYNNEI. The CDR3 totals 15 residues. The DNA of the CDR3 is TGTGCCAGCCTATACAGGGAGGAGAGCAATCAGCCCCAGCATTTT. Encoded protein: CASLYREESNQPQHF.

This chain links TRBV9 with TRBJ1-1; the D is unclear. The CDR3 extends over 13 amino acids. The V end was cut by 0 bases, the J end by 6 bases, with 9 bases between. Germline V gives CDR1 SGDLS, CDR2 YYNGEE. CDR3 in amino acids: CASSVEDSSEAFF. In DNA, the CDR3 is TGTGCCAGCAGCGTAGAGGATAGTTCTGAAGCTTTCTTT. Variable domain in full (rest from reference TRBV9 and TRBJ1-1): DSGVTQTPKHLITATGQRVTLRCSPRSGDLSVYWYQQSLDQGLQFLIQYYNGEERAKGNILERFSAQQFPDLHSELNLSSLELGDSALYFCASSVEDSSEAFFGQGTRLTVV.

This clone was seen just once. The V call is TRBV5-1, the J call TRBJ2-5, with 16 nucleotides matching TRBD2. The germline CDR1 and CDR2 sequences are SGHRS and YFSETQ. This CDR3 has 19 residues. V gave up 4 bases and J gave up 6 bases; unmatched junction bases: 15. The CDR3 region is CASSQTTGTSGRAGQTQYF. The DNA for the CDR3 is TGCGCCAGCAGCCAAACAACCGGGACTAGCGGGAGGGCCGGACAGACCCAGTACTTC.

V gene TRBV27 combines with J gene TRBJ2-5; D unresolved. The CDR3 length is 15 residues. Germline values: CDR1 MNHEY, CDR2 SMNVEV (reference sequence). V was shortened by 3 bases and J by 2 bases, with 13 bases between the two germline ends. The CDR3 nucleotides are TGTGCCAGCAGTTTCAGGCAGTTCCCACAAGAGACCCAGTACTTC. Translating gives CASSFRQFPQETQYF.

The chain recombines TRBV5-3 with TRBJ2-1, with D possibly being TRBD2 (6 bases). TRBV5-3 is identified as an open reading frame with a role that is uncertain. Trimming removed 4 bases from V and 0 bases from J, with 17 bases in between. This CDR3 has 17 residues. CDR3 sequence reads: CARSPGTCSSSYNEQFF. The CDR3 nucleotides read TGTGCCAGAAGCCCCGGGACTTGTTCGAGCTCCTACAATGAGCAGTTCTTC.

V and J are TRBV19 and TRBJ2-1; 7 bases align to TRBD2. The CDR3 contains 15 residues. The germline V gene encodes CDR1 LNHDA and CDR2 SQIVND (reference sequence). Unmatched junction bases numbered 2, after V lost 3 bases and J lost 0 bases. The CDR3 DNA reads as TGTGCCAGTAGTATGGGCGGGGGCTCCTACAATGAGCAGTTCTTC. Protein product: CASSMGGGSYNEQFF. Full variable domain (remainder filled in from reference TRBV19 and TRBJ2-1): DGGITQSPKYLFRKEGQNVTLSCEQNLNHDAMYWYRQDPGQGLRLIYYSQIVNDFQKGDIAEGYSVSREKKESFPLTVTSAQKNPTAFYLCASSMGGGSYNEQFFGPGTRLTVL.

The gene calls are TRBV6-1 and TRBJ2-1, with 10 bases fitting TRBD1. The germline V gene encodes CDR1 MNHNS and CDR2 SASEGT. This CDR3 spans 16 amino acids. V was pared by 4 bases and J by 5 bases, with 8 bases of the junction left unmatched. DNA of the CDR3: TGTGCCAGCAGTGGCCCCATGGGACAGGGGCACAATGAGCAGTTCTTC. It yields the protein CASSGPMGQGHNEQFF.

This chain links TRBV27 with TRBJ1-1, with TRBD1 matching 8 bases. Germline-derived CDR1 and CDR2 are MNHEY and SMNVEV (reference sequence). CDR3 length: 14 amino acids. The trim removed 8 bases at V and 4 bases at J, leaving 9 bases unmatched. CDR3 loop: CASGTGWGGTEAFF. The CDR3 DNA is TGTGCCAGCGGGACAGGATGGGGCGGCACTGAAGCTTTCTTT.

The V gene is TRBV5-8, the J gene TRBJ1-4; D remains unclear. Trimming took 5 bases from V and 0 from J, leaving 8 bases between them. Per germline, CDR1 SGHTS and CDR2 YDEGEE. This CDR3 has 14 amino acids. CDR3 loop: CASRAGTTNEKLFF. The CDR3 region has the DNA TGTGCCAGCAGAGCCGGCACAACTAATGAAAAACTGTTTTTT.

The gene calls are TRBV5-1 and TRBJ1-1, with D hard to call. The V end was cut by 0 bases, the J end by 3 bases, with 9 bases between. The CDR3 is 14 amino acids. The germline CDR1 and CDR2 sequences are SGHRS and YFSETQ. CDR3 region: CASSLGRSDTEAFF. The DNA for the CDR3 is TGCGCCAGCAGCTTGGGAAGATCCGACACTGAAGCTTTCTTT.

The chain uses TRBV29-1 and TRBJ2-7; D perhaps matches TRBD2 (5 bases). Germline V gene sequence: CDR1 SQVTM, CDR2 ANQGSEA. Trimming pared 6 bases from V and 1 base from J, leaving 10 bases between. This CDR3 has 12 amino acids. The CDR3 protein is CSVQSGSYEQYF. The CDR3 bases are TGCAGCGTCCAAAGCGGTTCCTACGAGCAGTACTTC.

The chain carries TRBV5-4 and TRBJ1-1; D gene ambiguous. Germline V CDR1 and CDR2: SGHNT, YYREEE (reference sequence). V gave up 0 bases and J gave up 4 bases, with 16 bases separating them. The CDR3 totals 16 residues. The CDR3 is CASSLGPTAQATEAFF. CDR3 DNA: TGTGCCAGCAGCTTGGGCCCCACAGCCCAGGCCACTGAAGCTTTCTTT.

This clone was counted once. DNA of the CDR3: TGTGCCAGCAGCTTTAGCGGGACGCGGGAGCTGTTTTTT. Protein sequence: CASSFSGTRELFF. The rearrangement uses TRBV11-2 and TRBJ2-2; 8 bases are a match to TRBD2. Looked up from germline, CDR1 is SGHAT and CDR2 is FQNNGV. Losses at the gene ends were 3 bases for V and 9 bases for J; bases not matched to a gene: 3. The CDR3 covers 13 residues.

J is TRBJ2-5 and V is TRBV7-3; D possibly uses TRBD1 or TRBD2 (5 bases each). CDR1 is SGHTA and CDR2 is FQGTGA in the germline V gene. Trimming stripped 0 bases from V and 5 bases from J, with 10 bases between. The CDR3 totals 14 residues. The CDR3 nucleotides read TGTGCCAGCAGCTTAACGGGGACGCGGGAGACCCAGTACTTC. Translated: CASSLTGTRETQYF.

This clone showed up just once. The J gene is TRBJ2-1, the V gene TRBV27, with 14 bases that match TRBD2. This CDR3 has 17 residues. Trimming cost V 5 bases and J 3 bases; bases outside gene matches: 6. Germline CDR1 and CDR2: MNHEY and SMNVEV (reference sequence). In DNA form, the CDR3 reads TGTGCCAGCAGTACCTCGGGACTAGCGGGAGTCTACAATGAGCAGTTCTTC. This translates into CASSTSGLAGVYNEQFF.

The chain uses TRBV18 and TRBJ2-6; tentatively, D is TRBD1 (5 bases). The germline V gene encodes CDR1 KGHSH and CDR2 LQKENI. CDR3 length: 17 residues. Trimming pared 3 bases from V and 0 bases from J, leaving 12 bases between. CDR3 DNA: TGTGCCAGCTCACCGGCGACAGCCCGCTCTGGGGCCAACGTCCTGACTTTC. Protein: CASSPATARSGANVLTF.

The rearrangement uses TRBV5-4 and TRBJ2-3; D unresolved. Germline assignment: CDR1 SGHNT and CDR2 YYREEE (reference sequence). V was clipped by 0 bases and J by 3 bases, with 5 bases between them. The CDR3 runs to 13 residues. CDR3: CASSLDFTDTQYF. CDR3 DNA sequence: TGTGCCAGCAGCTTGGATTTTACAGATACGCAGTATTTT. The full variable domain, rest sourced from reference TRBV5-4 and TRBJ2-3, is ETGVTQSPTHLIKTRGQQVTLRCSSQSGHNTVSWYQQALGQGPQFIFQYYREEENGRGNFPPRFSGLQFPNYSSELNVNALELDDSALYLCASSLDFTDTQYFGPGTRLTVL.

J is TRBJ2-5 and V is TRBV6-5; D not resolved. V was cut by 6 bases and J by 5 bases, with 10 bases left in between. Germline lookup yields CDR1 MNHEY and CDR2 SVGAGI. The CDR3 sequence is 12 residues long. CDR3 region: CASSGARETQYF. CDR3 nucleotides: TGTGCCAGCAGCGGCGCGAGGGAGACCCAGTACTTC.

This clone was counted a few times. DNA of the CDR3: TGCAGCGTCCCAGGGGCCGGACACACTGAAGCTTTCTTT. It encodes CSVPGAGHTEAFF. J is TRBJ1-1 and V is TRBV29-1; D might be TRBD1 (6 bases). The CDR3 length is 13 residues. The V gene's germline CDR1 is SQVTM and CDR2 ANQGSEA. Trimming stripped 6 bases from V and 3 bases from J, with 14 bases between.

This chain uses TRBV6-1 with TRBJ1-2; weak D call: TRBD1 (5 bases). Germline V gives CDR1 MNHNS, CDR2 SASEGT. V was clipped by 2 bases and J by 4 bases, with 20 bases between them. This CDR3 has 17 residues. The CDR3 spells CASSEQPTAGSAYGYTF. The DNA of the CDR3 is TGTGCCAGCAGTGAACAACCGACGGCAGGGTCCGCCTATGGCTACACCTTC.

This chain uses TRBV6-6 with TRBJ2-5; TRBD1 might be the D (6 bases). The end of the DNA is better explained by TRBJ2-7, so the J call may be wrong. The CDR3 spans 13 residues. CDR1 and CDR2 (germline): MNHNY, SVGAGI (reference sequence). This CDR3 is CASRGKTEYEQYF. The DNA for the CDR3 is TGTGCCAGTAGGGGGAAGACCGAATACGAGCAGTACTTC.

V and J are TRBV7-6 and TRBJ2-3; 11 bases align to TRBD2. The CDR3 spans 16 residues. Germline V gene lookup returns CDR1 SGHVS and CDR2 FNYEAQ. V shed 3 bases, J shed 3 bases, and the junction held 5 bases outside the gene matches. CDR3 nucleotides: TGTGCCAGCAGCTTCACTAGCGGGAGACTGACAGATACGCAGTATTTT. Protein product: CASSFTSGRLTDTQYF.

The genes are TRBV9 and TRBJ2-3; D tentatively reads TRBD1 or TRBD2 (5 bases each). CDR1 SGDLS and CDR2 YYNGEE come from the germline V gene. The CDR3 runs 14 residues. The ends were cut back, 2 bases at V and 11 bases at J, with 18 bases in the middle. The CDR3 loop reads CASSVGVAPEGQYF. CDR3 DNA: TGTGCCAGCAGCGTGGGGGTAGCTCCCGAGGGGCAGTATTTT.

The rearrangement links TRBV4-2 to TRBJ2-7; D is unresolved. Looked up from germline, CDR1 is LGHNA and CDR2 is YNFKEQ. The CDR3 sequence is 13 residues long. V lost 0 bases and J 9 bases, leaving 12 bases between the germline ends. The CDR3 coding sequence is TGTGCCAGCAGCCAAGACGGCGGCCGGGTGCAGTACTTC. It specifies CASSQDGGRVQYF.

The CDR3 DNA sequence: TGTGCCAGCAGTGAGACTAGCGGGAGGGTCGAGCAGTACTTC. Protein: CASSETSGRVEQYF. This rearrangement joins TRBV9 to TRBJ2-7; 14 nucleotides match TRBD2. Germline V gene lookup returns CDR1 SGDLS and CDR2 YYNGEE. The V gene end was trimmed by 5 bases and the J gene end by 6 bases; junction bases not matched to a gene: 4. CDR3 length equals 14 residues.

V gene TRBV6-1 combines with J gene TRBJ1-2; TRBD1 is a possible D gene (6 bases). There are 14 residues in the CDR3. V lost 6 bases, J lost 3 bases, and 14 bases lay in between. Germline CDR1 is MNHNS and CDR2 is SASEGT. CDR3 residues: CASRSPKGDYGYTF. The CDR3 DNA is TGTGCCAGCAGATCCCCTAAGGGGGACTATGGCTACACCTTC.

The chain uses TRBV7-9 and TRBJ1-2; no clear D. CDR1 is SEHNR and CDR2 is FQNEAQ in the germline V gene (reference sequence). The ends were cut back, 4 bases at V and 5 bases at J, with 14 bases in the middle. The CDR3 length is 14 residues. The CDR3 protein is CASSYSTVRYGYTF. The CDR3 nucleotides are TGTGCCAGCAGCTACTCAACAGTTAGATATGGCTACACCTTC.

V and J are TRBV18 and TRBJ1-1, with D uncertain. V dropped 3 bases and J dropped 11 bases, with 10 bases sitting between them. This CDR3 contains 11 residues. The germline V gene encodes CDR1 KGHSH and CDR2 LQKENI. Here the CDR3 reads CASSPKVGAFF. The CDR3 DNA reads TGTGCCAGCTCACCCAAAGTCGGGGCTTTCTTT.